This T cell receptor beta chain appears in the sequencing data of a study of regulatory T cells in long-lasting Graves disease. Study-wide results and limits: Samples came from peripheral blood alone, without thyroid tissue. The TCR repertoire of persistent Graves' patients was less diverse than that of newly diagnosed ones. Shared public clonotypes totalled around 2,900 in persistent patients, compared with 966 in new patients.

The authors built TCR beta libraries using iRepertoire HTBI primers and Arm-PCR of CDR3 regions. TCRdb passed the multiplex PCR reads through MiXCR, listing each CDR3 protein once. The sample consists of roughly 700,000 distinct CDR3 sequences, 25% to 30% of them appearing once. This clonotype is a singleton in its sample. The target antigen is unknown. As to time point: persistent/refractory GD, antithyroid drugs over 5 years with positive TRAb. The authors made the TCR library using RNA they extracted from PBMCs. Trimming cost V 5 bases and J 7 bases, with 15 bases left between them. Germline V gene lookup returns CDR1 MNHEY and CDR2 SVGEGT. The CDR3 sequence is 14 residues long.

V is TRBV6-2 or TRBV6-3 and J is TRBJ1-5; TRBD1 might be the D (6 bases). The material sequenced was peripheral blood mononuclear cells (PBMCs), taken when the disease was refractory, from a patient treated with antithyroid drugs. This receptor was taken from a female donor with Graves disease. Here the CDR3 DNA reads TGTGCCAGCAGTCCCACAGGGAGAGGCCAGCCCCAGCATTTT. Translating gives CASSPTGRGQPQHF.